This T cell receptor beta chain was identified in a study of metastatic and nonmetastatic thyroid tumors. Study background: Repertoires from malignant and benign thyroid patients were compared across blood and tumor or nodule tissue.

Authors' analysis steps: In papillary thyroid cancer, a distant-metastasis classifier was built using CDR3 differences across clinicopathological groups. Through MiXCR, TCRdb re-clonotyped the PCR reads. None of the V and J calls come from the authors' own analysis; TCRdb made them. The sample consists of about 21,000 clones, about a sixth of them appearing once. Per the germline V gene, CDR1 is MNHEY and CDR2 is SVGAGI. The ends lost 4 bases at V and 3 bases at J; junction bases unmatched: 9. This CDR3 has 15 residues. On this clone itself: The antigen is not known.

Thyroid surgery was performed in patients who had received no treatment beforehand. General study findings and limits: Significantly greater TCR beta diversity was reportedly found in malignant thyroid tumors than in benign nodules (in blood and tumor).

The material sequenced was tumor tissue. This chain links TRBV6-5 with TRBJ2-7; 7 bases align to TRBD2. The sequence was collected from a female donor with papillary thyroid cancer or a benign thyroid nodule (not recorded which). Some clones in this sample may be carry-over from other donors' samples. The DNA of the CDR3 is TGTGCCAGCAGTTTGACCACTAGCGTGTGCTACGAGCAGTACTTC. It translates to CASSLTTSVCYEQYF.